This T cell receptor (beta chain) was retrieved from a study of T cells in Graves' hyperthyroidism and ophthalmopathy. Overall study: Peripheral blood was collected at initial diagnosis, before any treatment. Overall study results and limits: Ophthalmopathy was told apart from stable hyperthyroidism by a 13 V-J model. The blood repertoire included most of the expanded thyroid clonotypes above 0.001.

Newly diagnosed hyperthyroidism patients aged 18 to 65 years had disease lasting under 2 months. With regard to this clonotype: Antigen specificity is unknown.

The CDR3 is made up of 14 amino acids. V was pared by 1 base and J by 6 bases, with 13 bases between. Germline V gene data show CDR1 as LGHNA and CDR2 as YNFKEQ. It was RNA transcripts that yielded the amplified TCR beta CDR3 regions. Using the HTBI primer set, a first-round RT-PCR was run on the TCR CDR3. MiXCR, run by TCRdb on the multiplex PCR reads, gives a single entry per CDR3 protein. Of approximately 410,000 distinct CDR3 sequences listed, roughly 15% are singletons. Input material: blood. V is TRBV4-2 and J is TRBJ2-7; D is possibly TRBD2 (5 bases). The TCR originated in a woman younger than 35 with Graves' hyperthyroidism. CDR3 nucleotides: TGTGCCAGCAGCCAAGGCAGCGGTAACTTCGAGCAGTACTTC. Protein sequence: CASSQGSGNFEQYF.